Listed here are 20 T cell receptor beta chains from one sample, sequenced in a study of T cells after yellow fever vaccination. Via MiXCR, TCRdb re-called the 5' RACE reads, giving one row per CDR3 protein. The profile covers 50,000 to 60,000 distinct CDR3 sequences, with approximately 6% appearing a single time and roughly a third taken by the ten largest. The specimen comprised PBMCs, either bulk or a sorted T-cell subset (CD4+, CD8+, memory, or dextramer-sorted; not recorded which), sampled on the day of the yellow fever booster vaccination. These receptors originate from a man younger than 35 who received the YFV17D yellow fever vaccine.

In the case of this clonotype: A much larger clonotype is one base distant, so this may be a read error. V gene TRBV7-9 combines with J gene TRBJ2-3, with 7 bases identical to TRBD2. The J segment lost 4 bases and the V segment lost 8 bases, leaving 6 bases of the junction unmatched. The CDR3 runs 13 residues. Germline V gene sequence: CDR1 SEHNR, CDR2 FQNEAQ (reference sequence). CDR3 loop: CASFREGPDTQYF. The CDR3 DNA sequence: TGTGCCAGCTTCAGGGAGGGCCCAGATACGCAGTATTTT. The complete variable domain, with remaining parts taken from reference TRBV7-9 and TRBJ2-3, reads DTGVSQNPRHKITKRGQNVTFRCDPISEHNRLYWYRQTLGQGPEFLTYFQNEAQLEKSRLLSDRFSAERPKGSFSTLEIQRTEQGDSAMYLCASFREGPDTQYFGPGTRLTVL.

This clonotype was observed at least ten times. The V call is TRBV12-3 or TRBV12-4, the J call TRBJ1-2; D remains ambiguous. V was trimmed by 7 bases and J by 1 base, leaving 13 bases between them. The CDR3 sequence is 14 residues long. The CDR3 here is CASNPSGSNYGYTF. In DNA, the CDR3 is TGTGCCAGCAACCCCTCCGGGAGTAACTATGGCTACACCTTC.

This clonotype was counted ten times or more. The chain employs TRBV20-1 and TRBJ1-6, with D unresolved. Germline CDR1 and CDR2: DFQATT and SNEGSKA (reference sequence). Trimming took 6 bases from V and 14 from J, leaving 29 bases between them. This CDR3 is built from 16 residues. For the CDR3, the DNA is TGCAGTGCCAATGAGGGTTTTGGTCTTCGAGGACGGGCCCTCCACTTT. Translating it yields CSANEGFGLRGRALHF.

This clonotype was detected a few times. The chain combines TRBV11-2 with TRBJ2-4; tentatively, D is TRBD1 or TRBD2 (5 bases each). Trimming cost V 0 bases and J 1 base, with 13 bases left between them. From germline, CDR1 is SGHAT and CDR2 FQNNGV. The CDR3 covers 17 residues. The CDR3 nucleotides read TGTGCCAGCAGCTTAGATCTAAGAGGGGCGGCCAAAAACATTCAGTACTTC. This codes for CASSLDLRGAAKNIQYF. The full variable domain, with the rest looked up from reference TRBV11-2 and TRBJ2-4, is EAGVAQSPRYKIIEKRQSVAFWCNPISGHATLYWYQQILGQGPKLLIQFQNNGVVDDSQLPKDRFSAERLKGVDSTLKIQPAKLEDSAVYLCASSLDLRGAAKNIQYFGAGTRLSVL.

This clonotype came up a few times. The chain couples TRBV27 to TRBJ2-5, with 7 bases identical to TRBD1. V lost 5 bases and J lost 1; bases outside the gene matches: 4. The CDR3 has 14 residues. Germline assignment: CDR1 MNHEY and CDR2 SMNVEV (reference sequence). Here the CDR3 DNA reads TGTGCCAGCAGTGGCCGACAGGGCCAAGAGACCCAGTACTTC. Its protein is CASSGRQGQETQYF.

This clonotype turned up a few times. The CDR3 reads CASRPWVPGILDNEQFF. CDR3 in DNA: TGTGCCAGCAGGCCGTGGGTACCGGGGATATTAGACAATGAGCAGTTCTTC. The chain links TRBV7-9 to TRBJ2-1; a weak D match, TRBD2 (5 bases). Germline assignment: CDR1 SEHNR and CDR2 FQNEAQ (reference sequence). Trimming left V 6 bases short and J 5 bases short, with 23 bases between. The CDR3 is made up of 17 amino acids. Filled out from reference TRBV7-9 and TRBJ2-1, the complete variable domain reads DTGVSQNPRHKITKRGQNVTFRCDPISEHNRLYWYRQTLGQGPEFLTYFQNEAQLEKSRLLSDRFSAERPKGSFSTLEIQRTEQGDSAMYLCASRPWVPGILDNEQFFGPGTRLTVL.

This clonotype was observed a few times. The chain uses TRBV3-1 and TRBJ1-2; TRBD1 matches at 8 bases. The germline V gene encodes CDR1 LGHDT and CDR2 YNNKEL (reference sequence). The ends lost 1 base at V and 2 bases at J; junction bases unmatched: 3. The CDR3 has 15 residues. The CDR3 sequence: CASSQVAGGNYGYTF. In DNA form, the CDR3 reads TGTGCCAGCAGCCAAGTGGCAGGGGGCAACTATGGCTACACCTTC.

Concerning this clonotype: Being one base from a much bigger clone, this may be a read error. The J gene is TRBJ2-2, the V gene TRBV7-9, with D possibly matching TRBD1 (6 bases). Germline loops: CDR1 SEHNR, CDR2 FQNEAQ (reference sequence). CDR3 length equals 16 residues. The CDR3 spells CARSFRDTTYTGELFF. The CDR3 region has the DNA TGTGCCAGAAGCTTTCGGGACACGACGTACACCGGGGAGCTGTTTTTT.

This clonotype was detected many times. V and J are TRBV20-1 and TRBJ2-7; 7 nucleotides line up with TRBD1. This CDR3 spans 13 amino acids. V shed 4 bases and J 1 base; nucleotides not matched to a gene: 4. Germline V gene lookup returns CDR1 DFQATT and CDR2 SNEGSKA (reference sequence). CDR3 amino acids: CSANQGDSYEQYF. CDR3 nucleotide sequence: TGCAGTGCTAACCAGGGGGATTCCTACGAGCAGTACTTC.

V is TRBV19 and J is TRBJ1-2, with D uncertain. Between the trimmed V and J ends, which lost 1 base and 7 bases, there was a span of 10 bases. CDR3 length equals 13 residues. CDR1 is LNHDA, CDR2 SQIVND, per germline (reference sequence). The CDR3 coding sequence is TGTGCCAGTAGTATAGGTTCAGGTGGTGGCTACACCTTC. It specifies CASSIGSGGGYTF. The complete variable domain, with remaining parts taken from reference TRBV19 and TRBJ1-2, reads DGGITQSPKYLFRKEGQNVTLSCEQNLNHDAMYWYRQDPGQGLRLIYYSQIVNDFQKGDIAEGYSVSREKKESFPLTVTSAQKNPTAFYLCASSIGSGGGYTFGSGTRLTVV.

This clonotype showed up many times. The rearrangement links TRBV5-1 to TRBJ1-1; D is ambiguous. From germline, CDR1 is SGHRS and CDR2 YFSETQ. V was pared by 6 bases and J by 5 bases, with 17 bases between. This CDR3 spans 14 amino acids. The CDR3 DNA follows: TGCGCCAGCACCCCCGGGGAGGGAAGGACTGAAGCTTTCTTT. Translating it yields CASTPGEGRTEAFF.

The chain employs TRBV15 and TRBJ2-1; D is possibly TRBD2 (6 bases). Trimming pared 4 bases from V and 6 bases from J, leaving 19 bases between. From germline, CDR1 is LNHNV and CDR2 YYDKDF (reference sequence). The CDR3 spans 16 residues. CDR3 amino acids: CATSIPRGTPGNEQFF. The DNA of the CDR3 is TGTGCCACCAGCATCCCGCGGGGAACCCCCGGCAATGAGCAGTTCTTC. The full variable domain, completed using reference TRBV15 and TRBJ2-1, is DAMVIQNPRYQVTQFGKPVTLSCSQTLNHNVMYWYQQKSSQAPKLLFHYYDKDFNNEADTPDNFQSRRPNTSFCFLDIRSPGLGDTAMYLCATSIPRGTPGNEQFFGPGTRLTVL.

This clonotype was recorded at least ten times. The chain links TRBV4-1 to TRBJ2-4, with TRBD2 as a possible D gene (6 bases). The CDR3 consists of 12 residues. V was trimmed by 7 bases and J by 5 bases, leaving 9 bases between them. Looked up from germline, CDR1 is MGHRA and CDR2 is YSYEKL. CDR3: CASIGGENIQYF. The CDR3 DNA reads TGCGCCAGCATTGGAGGGGAAAACATTCAGTACTTC.

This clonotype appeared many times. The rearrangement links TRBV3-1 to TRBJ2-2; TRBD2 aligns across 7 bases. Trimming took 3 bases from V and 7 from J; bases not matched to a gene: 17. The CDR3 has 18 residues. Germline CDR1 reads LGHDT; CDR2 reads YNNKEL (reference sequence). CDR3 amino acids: CASSHSGSGTSVVGELFF. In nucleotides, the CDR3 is TGTGCCAGCAGCCATAGCGGGTCCGGGACTTCGGTGGTCGGGGAGCTGTTTTTT. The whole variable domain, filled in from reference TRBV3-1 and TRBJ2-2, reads DTAVSQTPKYLVTQMGNDKSIKCEQNLGHDTMYWYKQDSKKFLKIMFSYNNKELIINETVPNRFSPKSPDKAHLNLHINSLELGDSAVYFCASSHSGSGTSVVGELFFGEGSRLTVL.

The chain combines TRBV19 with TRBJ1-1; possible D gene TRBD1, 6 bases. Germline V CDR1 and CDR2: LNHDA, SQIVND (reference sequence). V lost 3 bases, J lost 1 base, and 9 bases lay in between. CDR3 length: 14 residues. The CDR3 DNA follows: TGTGCCAGTAGTATCGCGGGGGCGAACACTGAAGCTTTCTTT. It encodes CASSIAGANTEAFF.

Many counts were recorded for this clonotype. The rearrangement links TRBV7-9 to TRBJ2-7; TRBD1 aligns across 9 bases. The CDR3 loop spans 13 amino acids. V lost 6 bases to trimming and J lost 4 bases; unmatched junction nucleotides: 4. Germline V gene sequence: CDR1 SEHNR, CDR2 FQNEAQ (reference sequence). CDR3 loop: CASRQTGGYEQYF. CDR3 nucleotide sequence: TGTGCCAGCAGGCAGACAGGGGGGTACGAGCAGTACTTC.

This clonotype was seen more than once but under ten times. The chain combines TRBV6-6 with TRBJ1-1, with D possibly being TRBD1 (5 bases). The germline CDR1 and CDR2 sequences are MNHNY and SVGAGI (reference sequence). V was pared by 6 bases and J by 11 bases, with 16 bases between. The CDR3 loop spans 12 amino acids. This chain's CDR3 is CASSPDRGAAFF. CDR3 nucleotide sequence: TGTGCCAGCAGCCCCGACCGAGGGGCGGCTTTCTTT.

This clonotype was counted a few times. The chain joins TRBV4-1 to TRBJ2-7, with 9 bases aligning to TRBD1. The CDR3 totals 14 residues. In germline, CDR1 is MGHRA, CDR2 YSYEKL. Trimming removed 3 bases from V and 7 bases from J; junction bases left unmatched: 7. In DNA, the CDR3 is TGCGCCAGCAGCCAGGGACAGGGAGTGGAGGAGCAGTACTTC. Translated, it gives CASSQGQGVEEQYF.

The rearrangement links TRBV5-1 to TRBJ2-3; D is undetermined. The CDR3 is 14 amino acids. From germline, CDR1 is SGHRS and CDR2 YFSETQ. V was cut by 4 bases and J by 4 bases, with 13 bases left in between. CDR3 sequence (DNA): TGCGCCAGCAGCCCAGGATTCCTCGCAGATACGCAGTATTTT. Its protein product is CASSPGFLADTQYF.

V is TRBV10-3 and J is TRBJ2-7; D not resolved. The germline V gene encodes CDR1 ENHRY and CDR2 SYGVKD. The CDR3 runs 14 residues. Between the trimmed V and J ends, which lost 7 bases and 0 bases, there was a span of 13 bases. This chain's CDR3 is CAITPSESSYEQYF. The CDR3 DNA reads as TGTGCCATCACGCCCTCAGAGAGCTCCTACGAGCAGTACTTC.